Sequencing of this TCR beta chain was carried out in a study of blood T cell repertoires in COVID-19. Under the authors' procedure: Cell counts per sample came from amplifying reference gene primers. The method was immunoSEQ multiplex PCR; TCRdb's version includes in-frame clones alone and lacks a portion of them. V and J calls and clone size are those listed in that table; D and trimming were worked out from the DNA. The sample contains some 87,000 clones, 80% to 90% of which appear only once. Looked up from germline, CDR1 is LNHDA and CDR2 is SQIVND (reference sequence). V shed 5 bases and J 4 bases; nucleotides not matched to a gene: 6. The CDR3 loop spans 16 amino acids.

The V call is TRBV19, the J call TRBJ2-3; 13 bases line up with TRBD2. Sequenced sample: peripheral blood. The TCR sequence derives from an elderly man with active or convalescent COVID-19. In DNA, the CDR3 is TGTGCCAGTAGTGTAACTAGCGGGAGGGCCTCAGATACGCAGTATTTT. Its translation is CASSVTSGRASDTQYF. Based on the CDR3 plus reference TRBV19 and TRBJ2-3, the full variable domain is DGGITQSPKYLFRKEGQNVTLSCEQNLNHDAMYWYRQDPGQGLRLIYYSQIVNDFQKGDIAEGYSVSREKKESFPLTVTSAQKNPTAFYLCASSVTSGRASDTQYFGPGTRLTVL.